The clone carrying this T cell receptor beta chain has a count of ten or more. This sample stems from a study of early T cells in non-severe SARS-CoV-2 infection. Study summary: Sequencing used unsorted whole-blood bulk RNA, so chains lack pairing.

In TCRdb, the 5' RACE reads were re-called with MiXCR into one record per CDR3 protein. Of 65,000 to 70,000 distinct CDR3 sequences in the sample, 10% to 15% were seen once. V gave up 0 bases and J gave up 4 bases, with 12 bases separating them. Per the germline V gene, CDR1 is ENHRY and CDR2 is SYGVKD. This CDR3 spans 15 amino acids. This chain uses TRBV10-3 with TRBJ1-2; D gene unclear. This TCR was recovered from an adult who was a healthcare worker with PCR-confirmed SARS-CoV-2 infection or an uninfected control (not recorded which). What was sequenced was whole blood. The CDR3 nucleotides are TGTGCCATCAGTGAGTCGATGCTGTCCTTCTATGGCTACACCTTC. Its translation is CAISESMLSFYGYTF.